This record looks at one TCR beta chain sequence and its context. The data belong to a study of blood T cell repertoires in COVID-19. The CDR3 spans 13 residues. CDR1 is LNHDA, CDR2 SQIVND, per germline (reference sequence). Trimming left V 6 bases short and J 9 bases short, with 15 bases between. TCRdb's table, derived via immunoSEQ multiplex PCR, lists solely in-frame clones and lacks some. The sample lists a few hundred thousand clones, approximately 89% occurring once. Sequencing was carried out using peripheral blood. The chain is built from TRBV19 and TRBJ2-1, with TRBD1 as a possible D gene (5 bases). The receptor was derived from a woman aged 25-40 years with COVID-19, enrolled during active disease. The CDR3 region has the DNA TGTGCCAGTAGACAGGCACCCCGAGGTGAGCAGTTCTTC. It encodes CASRQAPRGEQFF.